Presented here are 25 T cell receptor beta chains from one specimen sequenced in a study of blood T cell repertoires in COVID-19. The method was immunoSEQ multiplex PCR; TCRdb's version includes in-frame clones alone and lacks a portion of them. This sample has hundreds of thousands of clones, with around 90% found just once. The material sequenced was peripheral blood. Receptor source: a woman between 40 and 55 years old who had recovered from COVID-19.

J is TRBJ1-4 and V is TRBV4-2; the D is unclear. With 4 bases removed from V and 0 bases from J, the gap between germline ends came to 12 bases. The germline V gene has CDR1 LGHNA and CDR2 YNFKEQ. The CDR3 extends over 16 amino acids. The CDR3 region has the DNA TGTGCCAGCAGCCCCCTCCCCGGTACAACTAATGAAAAACTGTTTTTT. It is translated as CASSPLPGTTNEKLFF.

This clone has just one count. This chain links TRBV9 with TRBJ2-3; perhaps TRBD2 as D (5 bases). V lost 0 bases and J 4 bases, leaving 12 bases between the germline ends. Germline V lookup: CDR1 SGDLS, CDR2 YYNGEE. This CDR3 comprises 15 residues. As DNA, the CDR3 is TGTGCCAGCAGCGTAGCACCGGGGTGGGCAGATACGCAGTATTTT. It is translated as CASSVAPGWADTQYF.

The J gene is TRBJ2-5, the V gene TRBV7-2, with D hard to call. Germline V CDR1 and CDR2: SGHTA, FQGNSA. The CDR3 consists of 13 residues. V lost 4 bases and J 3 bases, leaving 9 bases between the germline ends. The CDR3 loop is CASSSGMKETQYF. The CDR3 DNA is TGTGCCAGCAGCTCCGGTATGAAAGAGACCCAGTACTTC.

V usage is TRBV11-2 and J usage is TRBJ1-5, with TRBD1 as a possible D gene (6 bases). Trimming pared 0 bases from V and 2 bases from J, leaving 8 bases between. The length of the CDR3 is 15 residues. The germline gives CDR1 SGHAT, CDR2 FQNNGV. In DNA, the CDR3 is TGTGCCAGCAGCTTAGAAGGGGGGGGCAATCAGCCCCAGCATTTT. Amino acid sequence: CASSLEGGGNQPQHF.

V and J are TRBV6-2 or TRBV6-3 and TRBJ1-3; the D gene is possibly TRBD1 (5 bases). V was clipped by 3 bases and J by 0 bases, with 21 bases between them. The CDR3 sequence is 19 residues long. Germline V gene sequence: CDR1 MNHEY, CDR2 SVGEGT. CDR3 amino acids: CASSYTGGTKPLSGNTIYF. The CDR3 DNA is TGTGCCAGCAGTTATACAGGCGGCACAAAGCCCCTCTCTGGAAACACCATATATTTT.

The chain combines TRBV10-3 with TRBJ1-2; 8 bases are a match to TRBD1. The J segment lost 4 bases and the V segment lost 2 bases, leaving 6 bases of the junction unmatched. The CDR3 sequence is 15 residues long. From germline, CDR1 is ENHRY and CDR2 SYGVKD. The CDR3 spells CAISEQAGGLYGYTF. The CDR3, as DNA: TGTGCCATCAGTGAGCAGGCAGGGGGCCTCTATGGCTACACCTTC.

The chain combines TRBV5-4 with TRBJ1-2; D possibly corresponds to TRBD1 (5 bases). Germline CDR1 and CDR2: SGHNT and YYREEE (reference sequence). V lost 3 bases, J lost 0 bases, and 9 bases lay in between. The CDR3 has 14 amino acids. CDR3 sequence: CASSSGQTNYGYTF. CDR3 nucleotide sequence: TGTGCCAGCAGCTCCGGACAAACTAACTATGGCTACACCTTC. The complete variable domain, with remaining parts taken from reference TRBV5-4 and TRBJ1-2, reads ETGVTQSPTHLIKTRGQQVTLRCSSQSGHNTVSWYQQALGQGPQFIFQYYREEENGRGNFPPRFSGLQFPNYSSELNVNALELDDSALYLCASSSGQTNYGYTFGSGTRLTVV.

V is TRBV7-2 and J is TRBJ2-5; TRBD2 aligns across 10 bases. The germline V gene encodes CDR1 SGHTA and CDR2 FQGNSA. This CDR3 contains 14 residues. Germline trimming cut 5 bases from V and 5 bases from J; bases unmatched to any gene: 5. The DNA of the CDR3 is TGTGCCAGCAGCCAAGGACTAGCGGTGGAGACCCAGTACTTC. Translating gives CASSQGLAVETQYF.

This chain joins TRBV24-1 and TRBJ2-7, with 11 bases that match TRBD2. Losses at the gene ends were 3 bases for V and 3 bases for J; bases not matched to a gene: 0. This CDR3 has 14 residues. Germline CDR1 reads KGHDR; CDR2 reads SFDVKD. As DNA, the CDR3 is TGTGCCACCAGTGATACTAGCGGGAGCTACGAGCAGTACTTC. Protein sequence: CATSDTSGSYEQYF.

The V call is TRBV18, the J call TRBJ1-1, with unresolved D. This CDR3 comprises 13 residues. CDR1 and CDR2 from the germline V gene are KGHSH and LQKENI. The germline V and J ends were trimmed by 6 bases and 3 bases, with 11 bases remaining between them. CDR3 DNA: TGTGCCAGCTCGCCCCAGGTGGACACTGAAGCTTTCTTT. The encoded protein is CASSPQVDTEAFF.

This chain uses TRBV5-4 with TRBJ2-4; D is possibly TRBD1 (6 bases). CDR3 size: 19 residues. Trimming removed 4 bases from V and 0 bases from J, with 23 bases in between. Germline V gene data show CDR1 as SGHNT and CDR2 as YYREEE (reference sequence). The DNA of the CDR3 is TGTGCCAGCAGCCCCGGGACAACCCTTCGGCCACTAGCCAAAAACATTCAGTACTTC. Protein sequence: CASSPGTTLRPLAKNIQYF.

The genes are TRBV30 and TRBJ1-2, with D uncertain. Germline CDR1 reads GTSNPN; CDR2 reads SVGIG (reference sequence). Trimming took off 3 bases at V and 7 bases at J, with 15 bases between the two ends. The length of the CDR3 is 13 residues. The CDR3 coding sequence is TGTGCCTGGAGCATGTTGGCTGCGGGTGGCTACACCTTC. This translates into CAWSMLAAGGYTF.

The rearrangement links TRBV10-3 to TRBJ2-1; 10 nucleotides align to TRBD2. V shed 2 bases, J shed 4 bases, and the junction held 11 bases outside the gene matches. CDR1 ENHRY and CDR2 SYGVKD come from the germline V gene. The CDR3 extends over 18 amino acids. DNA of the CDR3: TGTGCCATCAGTGAGCGGGCCCTAAGGACTAGCGGTTACAATGAGCAGTTCTTC. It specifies CAISERALRTSGYNEQFF.

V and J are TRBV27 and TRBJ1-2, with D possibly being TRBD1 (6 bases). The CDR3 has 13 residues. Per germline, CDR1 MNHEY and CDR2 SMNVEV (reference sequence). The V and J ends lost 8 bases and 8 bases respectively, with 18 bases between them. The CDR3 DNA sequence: TGTGCCAGCGGGACACACGGGTTGGGGGGCTACACCTTC. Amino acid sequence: CASGTHGLGGYTF.

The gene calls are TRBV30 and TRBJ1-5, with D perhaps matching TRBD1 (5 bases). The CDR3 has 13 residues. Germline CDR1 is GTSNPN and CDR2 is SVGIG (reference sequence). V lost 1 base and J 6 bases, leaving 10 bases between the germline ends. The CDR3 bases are TGTGCCTGGAGTGCCGGGGGGAGTCAGCCCCAGCATTTT. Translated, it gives CAWSAGGSQPQHF.

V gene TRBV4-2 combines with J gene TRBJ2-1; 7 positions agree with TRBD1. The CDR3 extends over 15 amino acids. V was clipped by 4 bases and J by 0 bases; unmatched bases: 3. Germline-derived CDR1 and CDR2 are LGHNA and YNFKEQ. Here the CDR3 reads CASSLDRASYNEQFF. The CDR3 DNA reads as TGTGCCAGCAGCCTCGACAGGGCCTCCTACAATGAGCAGTTCTTC.

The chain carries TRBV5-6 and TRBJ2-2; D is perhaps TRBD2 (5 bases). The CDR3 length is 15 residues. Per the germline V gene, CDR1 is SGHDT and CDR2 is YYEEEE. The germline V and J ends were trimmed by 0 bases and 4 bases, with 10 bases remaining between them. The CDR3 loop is CASSLGGLGTGELFF. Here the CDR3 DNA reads TGTGCCAGCAGCTTGGGTGGACTCGGCACCGGGGAGCTGTTTTTT.

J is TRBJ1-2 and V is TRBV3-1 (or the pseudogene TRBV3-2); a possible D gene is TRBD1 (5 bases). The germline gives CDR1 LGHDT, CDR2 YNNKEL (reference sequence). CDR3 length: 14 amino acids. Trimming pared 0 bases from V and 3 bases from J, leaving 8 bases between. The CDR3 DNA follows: TGTGCCAGCAGCCAAGAGCGACAGCACTATGGCTACACCTTC. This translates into CASSQERQHYGYTF.

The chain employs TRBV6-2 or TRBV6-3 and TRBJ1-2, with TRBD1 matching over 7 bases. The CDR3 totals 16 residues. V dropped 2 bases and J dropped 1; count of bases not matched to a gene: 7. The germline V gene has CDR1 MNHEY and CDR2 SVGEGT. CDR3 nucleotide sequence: TGTGCCAGCAGTTACCCTACACAGGGGATTAACTATGGCTACACCTTC. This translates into CASSYPTQGINYGYTF.

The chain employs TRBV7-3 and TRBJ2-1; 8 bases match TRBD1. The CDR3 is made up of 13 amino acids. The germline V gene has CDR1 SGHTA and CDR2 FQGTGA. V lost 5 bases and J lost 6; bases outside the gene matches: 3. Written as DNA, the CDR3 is TGTGCCAGCAGCGCCACAGGGGGCAATGAGCAGTTCTTC. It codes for CASSATGGNEQFF. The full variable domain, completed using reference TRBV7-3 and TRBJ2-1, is GAGVSQTPSNKVTEKGKYVELRCDPISGHTALYWYRQSLGQGPEFLIYFQGTGAADDSGLPNDRFFAVRPEGSVSTLKIQRTERGDSAVYLCASSATGGNEQFFGPGTRLTVL.

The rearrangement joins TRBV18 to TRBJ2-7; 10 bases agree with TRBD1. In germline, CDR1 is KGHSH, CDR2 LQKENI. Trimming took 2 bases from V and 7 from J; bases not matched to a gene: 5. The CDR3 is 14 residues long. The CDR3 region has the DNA TGTGCCAGCTCACCAGGGACAGGGGAGTGGGAGCAGTACTTC. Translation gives CASSPGTGEWEQYF.

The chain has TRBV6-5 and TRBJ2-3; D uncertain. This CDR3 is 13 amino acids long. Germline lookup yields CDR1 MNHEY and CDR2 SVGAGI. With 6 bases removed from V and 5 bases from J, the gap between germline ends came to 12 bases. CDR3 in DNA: TGTGCCAGCAGGACCCCTCCGGGAGATACGCAGTATTTT. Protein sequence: CASRTPPGDTQYF.

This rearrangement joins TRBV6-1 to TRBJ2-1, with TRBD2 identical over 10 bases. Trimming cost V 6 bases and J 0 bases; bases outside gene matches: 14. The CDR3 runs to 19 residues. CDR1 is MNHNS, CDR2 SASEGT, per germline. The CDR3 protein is CASSEWGLAGASSYNEQFF. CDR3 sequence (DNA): TGTGCCAGCAGCGAATGGGGGCTAGCGGGAGCCAGCTCCTACAATGAGCAGTTCTTC.

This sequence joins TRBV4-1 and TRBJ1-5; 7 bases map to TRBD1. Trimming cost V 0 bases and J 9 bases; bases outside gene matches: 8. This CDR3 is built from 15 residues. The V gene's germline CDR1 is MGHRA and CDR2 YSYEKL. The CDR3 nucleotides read TGCGCCAGCAGCCAAGAGCTACAGGGGATGGGGCCCCAGCATTTT. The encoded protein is CASSQELQGMGPQHF.

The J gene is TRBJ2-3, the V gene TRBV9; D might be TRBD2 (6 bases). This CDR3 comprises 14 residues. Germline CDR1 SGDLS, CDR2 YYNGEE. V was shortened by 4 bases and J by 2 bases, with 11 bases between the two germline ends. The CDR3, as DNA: TGTGCCAGCAGCCGGGACTCCTACACAGATACGCAGTATTTT. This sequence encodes CASSRDSYTDTQYF.